The 7 T cell receptor beta chains given below trace back to one sample, sequenced in a study of cytomegalovirus exposure and HLA in healthy donors. The PCR was carried out with 60 Vbeta primers and 13 Jbeta primers. Using immunoSEQ multiplex PCR, the repertoire was profiled, and TCRdb retains in-frame clones only, with some absent. The table has fewer than 250,000 clones, about 83% seen once. Sample: PBMCs. The receptors shown here come from a man in his forties in good health and CMV-seropositive.

The chain links TRBV19 to TRBJ1-2, with D maybe TRBD1 (6 bases). This CDR3 contains 15 residues. V was clipped by 9 bases and J by 6 bases, with 23 bases between them. CDR1 is LNHDA, CDR2 SQIVND, per germline (reference sequence). The DNA of the CDR3 is TGTGCCAGCGAGGAGACAGGCCCCACTATTCATGGCTACACCTTC. Its translation: CASEETGPTIHGYTF.

The CDR3 is CASTGLAGGPWNEQFF. DNA for the CDR3: TGTGCCAGCACCGGACTAGCGGGAGGGCCTTGGAATGAGCAGTTCTTC. The chain has TRBV7-2 and TRBJ2-1; 15 bases agree with TRBD2. This CDR3 comprises 16 residues. Trimming at V came to 7 bases and at J to 7 bases, leaving 8 bases not matched to a gene. The germline gives CDR1 SGHTA, CDR2 FQGNSA.

This chain links TRBV29-1 with TRBJ2-4; a weak D match, TRBD1 (5 bases). Germline V gene data show CDR1 as SQVTM and CDR2 as ANQGSEA. CDR3 length equals 16 residues. The V end was cut by 1 base, the J end by 1 base, with 14 bases between. The chain's CDR3 is CSVEVRGQGAKNIQYF. For the CDR3, the DNA is TGCAGCGTTGAAGTAAGGGGCCAGGGCGCCAAAAACATTCAGTACTTC.

This chain connects TRBV18 to TRBJ2-1; 7 nucleotides match TRBD1. Germline V CDR1 and CDR2: KGHSH, LQKENI. This CDR3 region has 17 residues. Germline trimming cut 2 bases from V and 0 bases from J; bases unmatched to any gene: 7. In nucleotides, the CDR3 is TGTGCCAGCTCACCAGAGGGGGCGGGCCCCTCCTACAATGAGCAGTTCTTC. Its translation: CASSPEGAGPSYNEQFF.

This clone has just a few counts. J is TRBJ2-1 and V is TRBV7-6; tentative D call: TRBD1 (6 bases). Looked up from germline, CDR1 is SGHVS and CDR2 is FNYEAQ. Trimming pared 7 bases from V and 8 bases from J, leaving 21 bases between. The CDR3 runs to 15 residues. CDR3 sequence: CASTEGDKPRDEQFF. The CDR3 coding sequence is TGTGCCAGCACCGAGGGGGATAAGCCCCGTGATGAGCAGTTCTTC.

This clone was counted a few times. The chain links TRBV5-1 to TRBJ2-5, with 11 bases lining up with TRBD2. The V gene's germline CDR1 is SGHRS and CDR2 YFSETQ. This CDR3 is 17 amino acids long. The V segment lost 4 bases and the J segment 5 bases; nucleotides outside the gene matches: 13. The CDR3 DNA reads TGCGCCAGCAGCCGGGTATTGGGTAGCGGGAGGGAGGAGACCCAGTACTTC. This encodes CASSRVLGSGREETQYF.

This chain joins TRBV12-5 and TRBJ1-3; a possible D gene is TRBD1 (5 bases). V lost 2 bases and J 2 bases, leaving 10 bases between the germline ends. This CDR3 has 15 amino acids. Germline V lookup: CDR1 LGHNT, CDR2 FRNRAP. The CDR3 sequence: CASGLPRETGNTIYF. Written as DNA, the CDR3 is TGTGCTAGTGGTTTGCCCAGGGAAACTGGAAACACCATATATTTT. Filled out from reference TRBV12-5 and TRBJ1-3, the complete variable domain reads DARVTQTPRHKVTEMGQEVTMRCQPILGHNTVFWYRQTMMQGLELLAYFRNRAPLDDSGMPKDRFSAEMPDATLATLKIQPSEPRDSAVYFCASGLPRETGNTIYFGEGSWLTVV.